This record concerns one TCR beta chain sequence. What it binds is not known. Extracted RNA was reverse transcribed into cDNA, the sequencing template. Clones were sequenced by immunoSEQ multiplex PCR, and TCRdb holds only the in-frame ones, with some missing. Of some 200,000 clones listed, around 60% are singletons. The sample is drawn from a study of CD8+ T cells in alopecia areata. Study summary: Tofacitinib was given for 6 to 18 months, then stopped for 6 months. Study-wide results and limits: Lesional scalp, notably in alopecia totalis/universalis, had clonality above that of normal scalp.

Trimming cost V 3 bases and J 4 bases, with 7 bases left between them. The CDR3 runs 13 residues. Germline lookup yields CDR1 ENHRY and CDR2 SYGVKD. Using a FACSAria, the CD4+ and CD8+ T cells were sorted from the PBMCs. Sequences were derived from CD4+ T cells sorted from blood, sampled at week 0. V usage is TRBV10-3 and J usage is TRBJ2-1; no clear D. This TCR was sampled from a human donor with alopecia areata. The CDR3 region is CAISDIAYNEQFF. CDR3 DNA: TGTGCCATCAGTGATATCGCATACAATGAGCAGTTCTTC.